This TCR beta chain originates from a study of blood T cell repertoires in COVID-19. Background on the study: Donors in the United States, Italy and Spain gave samples during acute or convalescent COVID-19. The analysed material was cDNA or gDNA that came from T cells, B-cell-depleted T cells, or PBMCs.

CDR1 is SGHRS, CDR2 YFSETQ, per germline. V trimming: 0 bases; J trimming: 5 bases; junction bases outside the gene matches: 2. CDR3 length equals 13 residues. The Seattle patients joined while their infection was active and were tracked longitudinally afterward. How the authors handled the data: From reference gene primer amplification, estimates of nucleated cell counts were derived. Only in-frame clones appear in the TCRdb table, and some are missing; sequencing was by immunoSEQ multiplex PCR. Clone size and V and J calls were adopted from that table, with D and trimming inferred from the DNA. The sample lists about 76,000 clones, 75% to 85% seen once, with roughly 9.6% in the top ten.

The sequence was obtained from a man between 45 and 60 years old with COVID-19, enrolled during active disease. Sequencing was performed on peripheral blood. V gene TRBV5-1 combines with J gene TRBJ2-7, with TRBD1 matching over 7 bases. The CDR3 loop reads CASSLEDRDEQYF. The DNA of the CDR3 is TGCGCCAGCAGCTTGGAAGACAGGGACGAGCAGTACTTC.